This T cell receptor beta chain was sequenced in a study of blood T cell repertoires in COVID-19. Across the whole study: Sources were T cells, B-cell-depleted T cells, or PBMCs; the material itself was cDNA or gDNA.

Produced via immunoSEQ multiplex PCR; TCRdb's table is partial and in-frame only. The sample has 220,000 or so clones, approximately 80% seen once. Germline V CDR1 and CDR2: SNHLY, FYNNEI. There are 15 residues in the CDR3. V was shortened by 4 bases and J by 3 bases, with 13 bases between the two germline ends. This clone was seen a few times. The chain couples TRBV2 to TRBJ1-5; no clear D. The receptor comes from a woman aged 55-75 years who had recovered from COVID-19. The sequenced material came from peripheral blood. The DNA of the CDR3 is TGTGCCAGCAGTGTAGAAAGAGTTAACAATCAGCCCCAGCATTTT. Translation: CASSVERVNNQPQHF.